This is a list of T cell receptor beta chains from one sample in a study of regulatory T cells in long-lasting Graves disease. TCRdb re-analysed the multiplex PCR reads in MiXCR, keeping a single row per CDR3 protein. There are some 280,000 distinct CDR3 sequences in the sample; roughly a fifth occur only once, and roughly three fifths lies in the top ten. The specimen was peripheral blood mononuclear cells (PBMCs), collected when the disease was refractory, from a patient treated with antithyroid drugs. These receptors all stem from a female donor with Graves disease. Both conserved end residues are part of each CDR3. A D gene is named only where the DNA matches it firmly. Only some rows state a clone size, as once, few, many or a class for expanded clones.

.,TRBV28,many,TRBJ2-5,CATTVKETQYF,TGTGCCACGACGGTGAAAGAGACCCAGTACTTC
TRBD1,TRBV7-2,many,TRBJ1-5,CASSSRQGGYQPQHF,TGTGCCAGCAGCTCACGACAGGGAGGTTATCAGCCCCAGCATTTT
TRBD2,TRBV20-1,many,TRBJ2-5,CSAPKPGLAGETQYF,TGCAGTGCCCCTAAGCCGGGACTAGCGGGGGAGACCCAGTACTTC
.,TRBV28,.,TRBJ2-3,CASSIRDWSADTQYF,TGTGCCAGCAGTATCCGGGACTGGTCCGCGGATACGCAGTATTTT
.,TRBV6-5,many,TRBJ1-1,CASSSGTEAFF,TGTGCCAGCAGTTCCGGGACTGAAGCTTTCTTT
.,TRBV10-3,few,TRBJ2-7,CATTPQQGDEQYF,TGTGCCACAACCCCTCAACAGGGAGACGAGCAGTACTTC
.,TRBV7-2,few,TRBJ1-5,CASSLLGGQPQHF,TGTGCCAGCAGCCTCCTCGGGGGGCAGCCCCAGCATTTT
.,TRBV7-2,.,TRBJ2-6,CASSFLGTGANVLTF,TGTGCCAGCAGCTTTCTCGGTACCGGGGCCAACGTCCTGACTTTC
TRBD1,TRBV5-8,few,TRBJ1-6,CASSDLTGAAPLHF,TGTGCCAGCAGCGACCTCACAGGGGCCGCACCCCTCCACTTT
TRBD2,TRBV7-2,once,TRBJ2-2,CASSLGPAGSGELFF,TGTGCCAGCAGCTTAGGGCCAGCGGGGAGCGGGGAGCTGTTTTTT
.,TRBV2,many,TRBJ2-6,CASKAGQSNNVLTF,TGTGCCAGCAAGGCGGGACAGAGCAACAACGTCCTGACTTTC
.,TRBV7-2,many,TRBJ2-1,CASSAGPNNEQFF,TGTGCCAGCAGCGCAGGACCCAACAATGAGCAGTTCTTC
TRBD1,TRBV6-1,many,TRBJ1-4,CASKKQGAWEKLFF,TGTGCCAGCAAGAAACAGGGGGCTTGGGAAAAACTGTTTTTT
.,TRBV7-9,few,TRBJ1-2,CASSLANIRVEGYTF,TGTGCCAGCAGCTTAGCTAATATCCGGGTGGAGGGCTACACCTTC
.,TRBV19,few,TRBJ1-1,CASSIWGGNTEAFF,TGTGCCAGTAGTATTTGGGGGGGGAACACTGAAGCTTTCTTT
.,TRBV18,.,TRBJ2-7,CASSPGDPRRYEQYF,TGTGCCAGCTCACCCGGGGACCCCCGCCGTTACGAGCAGTACTTC
TRBD1,TRBV12-3/TRBV12-4,few,TRBJ1-5,CASSLGQGGIKPQHF,TGTGCCAGCAGTCTGGGACAGGGAGGCATCAAGCCCCAGCATTTT
.,TRBV9,many,TRBJ2-2,CASSENTGELFF,TGTGCCAGCAGCGAAAACACCGGGGAGCTGTTTTTT
.,TRBV6-1,few,TRBJ1-4,CASNYRQATNEKLFF,TGTGCCAGCAACTACCGACAGGCAACTAATGAAAAACTGTTTTTT
.,TRBV11-2,many,TRBJ2-7,CASSLEGNPNYEQYF,TGTGCCAGCAGCTTAGAGGGGAACCCTAACTACGAGCAGTACTTC
.,TRBV18,.,TRBJ2-5,CASSPEDPPMGTQYF,TGTGCCAGCTCACCGGAGGACCCTCCAATGGGGACCCAGTACTTC
.,TRBV4-2,.,TRBJ1-6,CASSQLSGNNSPLHF,TGTGCCAGCAGCCAACTGTCTGGGAATAATTCACCCCTCCACTTT
TRBD1,TRBV2,many,TRBJ2-7,CASSDGTGGSLEQYF,TGTGCCAGCAGTGATGGGACAGGGGGTTCCCTCGAGCAGTACTTC
TRBD1,TRBV28,many,TRBJ2-4,CASSPGQGTIQYF,TGTGCCAGCAGCCCCGGACAGGGAACCATTCAGTACTTC
TRBD1,TRBV7-9,few,TRBJ1-1,CASRTAGGTEAFF,TGTGCCAGCCGCACCGCAGGGGGCACTGAAGCTTTCTTT
TRBD1,TRBV6-5,many,TRBJ1-2,CASSYGTGAYGYTF,TGTGCCAGCAGTTACGGGACAGGGGCCTATGGCTACACCTTC
TRBD1,TRBV27,few,TRBJ2-7,CASSNGDSSYEQYF,TGTGCCAGCAGCAACGGGGACAGCTCCTACGAGCAGTACTTC
TRBD2,TRBV29-1,.,TRBJ2-7,CSVLSIAGLPTYEQYF,TGCAGCGTTTTGAGTATAGCGGGTTTGCCCACCTACGAGCAGTACTTC
.,TRBV27,.,TRBJ1-4,CASSFPKGFGEKLFF,TGTGCCAGCAGTTTCCCCAAGGGCTTCGGAGAAAAACTGTTTTTT
.,TRBV2,.,TRBJ1-5,CASSEAQAVNQSQHF,TGTGCCAGCAGTGAAGCTCAGGCAGTCAATCAGTCCCAGCATTTT
.,TRBV15,many,TRBJ2-7,CATSNGGGNSYEQYF,TGTGCCACCAGCAACGGGGGAGGCAACTCCTACGAGCAGTACTTC
TRBD2,TRBV20-1,once,TRBJ2-7,CSARDGLVSYEQYF,TGCAGTGCTAGAGATGGACTAGTTTCCTACGAGCAGTACTTC
TRBD2,TRBV20-1,.,TRBJ2-7,CSARTSGYEQYF,TGCAGTGCTAGAACTAGCGGGTACGAGCAGTACTTC
.,TRBV7-2,few,TRBJ2-7,CASRRREQYF,TGTGCCAGCAGGCGAAGGGAGCAGTACTTC
.,TRBV7-2,many,TRBJ1-3,CASSLARGSGNTIYF,TGTGCCAGCAGCTTAGCTAGGGGAAGTGGAAACACCATATATTTT
.,TRBV7-2,.,TRBJ2-5,CASGPPGETQYF,TGTGCCAGCGGGCCCCCGGGGGAGACCCAGTACTTC
.,TRBV12-3/TRBV12-4,many,TRBJ1-5,CASSRVGGNQPQHF,TGTGCCAGCAGTCGTGTCGGGGGAAATCAGCCCCAGCATTTT
.,TRBV18,.,TRBJ1-1,CASSLDMRNTEAFF,TGTGCCAGCTCACTTGATATGAGGAACACTGAAGCTTTCTTT
TRBD1,TRBV29-1,.,TRBJ2-7,CSAGATGPGEQYF,TGCAGCGCCGGAGCGACAGGGCCAGGCGAGCAGTACTTC
TRBD1,TRBV2,many,TRBJ2-2,CASTDRYTGELFF,TGTGCCAGCACGGACAGGTACACCGGGGAGCTGTTTTTT
.,TRBV5-1,few,TRBJ1-6,CASSLDGVHNSPLHF,TGCGCCAGCAGCTTGGACGGGGTCCATAATTCACCCCTCCACTTT
TRBD1,TRBV4-3,few,TRBJ2-1,CASSPGQVFNEQFF,TGCGCCAGCAGCCCCGGACAGGTATTCAATGAGCAGTTCTTC
.,TRBV27,.,TRBJ1-5,CASSLSQDNQPQHF,TGTGCCAGCAGTTTATCTCAAGACAATCAGCCCCAGCATTTT
.,TRBV7-2,.,TRBJ1-5,CASSPIRGQPQHF,TGTGCCAGCAGCCCCATAAGGGGTCAGCCCCAGCATTTT
TRBD1,TRBV28,many,TRBJ1-2,CASSPPGGESGYTF,TGTGCCAGCAGTCCCCCAGGGGGCGAGTCAGGCTACACCTTC
TRBD1,TRBV7-8,few,TRBJ1-3,CASSFEGGGNENTIYF,TGTGCCAGCAGCTTTGAGGGAGGGGGCAACGAAAACACCATATATTTT